The rows below give T cell receptor beta chains drawn from one sample of a study of tumor T cells in aggressive B-cell lymphoma. Using immunoSEQ multiplex PCR, the repertoire was profiled, and TCRdb retains in-frame clones only, with some absent. This table has around 2,000 clones, roughly 94% appearing once. The sample was tumor tissue. Receptors originate from an adult with diffuse large B cell lymphoma. CDR3s include the opening cysteine and the closing phenylalanine or tryptophan. Each record gives: D gene, V gene, clone size, J gene, CDR3 protein, CDR3 DNA. A D gene is named only where the DNA matches it firmly. Part of the rows lack a size; the others show once, few, many or a class for expanded clones.

.,TRBV7-7,.,TRBJ2-1,CASSLDRGGVGEQFF,TGTGCTAGCAGCTTAGATCGCGGCGGGGTGGGTGAGCAGTTCTTC
.,TRBV19,.,TRBJ1-5,CASSMQGGQPQHF,TGTGCCAGTAGTATGCAGGGCGGCCAGCCCCAGCATTTT
.,TRBV4-1,.,TRBJ1-4,CASSQVGETDWNEKLFF,TGCGCCAGCAGCCAAGTTGGTGAGACAGACTGGAATGAAAAACTGTTTTTT
TRBD1,TRBV18,.,TRBJ2-7,CASSPGTGGSYEQYF,TGTGCCAGCTCACCCGGTACAGGGGGGTCCTACGAGCAGTACTTC
TRBD1,TRBV7-9,once,TRBJ2-4,CASSLPGGMAKNIQYF,TGTGCCAGCAGCTTACCAGGGGGCATGGCCAAAAACATTCAGTACTTC
.,TRBV2,.,TRBJ2-4,CASRVGQGHGIQYF,TGTGCCAGCAGGGTGGGGCAGGGTCATGGCATTCAGTACTTC
.,TRBV7-9,.,TRBJ2-3,CASSWGRTDTQYF,TGTGCCAGCAGCTGGGGGCGCACAGATACGCAGTATTTT
TRBD1,TRBV18,.,TRBJ1-2,CASSPKDRVVYGYTF,TGTGCCAGCTCACCTAAAGACAGGGTGGTATACGGCTACACCTTC
.,TRBV7-9,.,TRBJ2-7,CASSVTYEQYF,TGTGCCAGCAGCGTTACCTACGAGCAGTACTTC
TRBD2,TRBV19,.,TRBJ2-1,CASRTGLAGANEQFF,TGTGCCAGTAGGACCGGACTAGCGGGGGCCAATGAGCAGTTCTTC
TRBD1,TRBV5-5,once,TRBJ1-2,CASSLAGGNRYGYTF,TGTGCCAGCAGCTTGGCAGGGGGTAATCGATATGGCTACACCTTC
.,TRBV11-2,.,TRBJ1-4,CASSDFRGEKLFF,TGTGCCAGCAGCGATTTCAGGGGTGAAAAACTGTTTTTT
.,TRBV4-1,.,TRBJ2-5,CASSQEFLGAKETQYF,TGCGCCAGCAGCCAAGAATTCTTGGGGGCTAAGGAGACCCAGTACTTC
.,TRBV10-3,.,TRBJ1-1,CAISGSLTGNTEAFF,TGTGCCATCAGTGGGTCGCTGACAGGGAACACTGAAGCTTTCTTT
.,TRBV1,once,TRBJ2-2,CTSSHGGGPGGHGELFF,TGCACCAGCAGCCACGGGGGTGGCCCAGGGGGCCACGGGGAGCTGTTTTTT
TRBD2,TRBV11-1,.,TRBJ2-3,CASSPDTLWGGSTDTQYF,TGTGCCAGCAGCCCCGACACCCTTTGGGGGGGAAGCACAGATACGCAGTATTTT
TRBD1,TRBV5-1,once,TRBJ2-3,CASSFGQGALTQYF,TGCGCCAGCAGCTTCGGACAGGGGGCACTTACGCAGTATTTT
TRBD1,TRBV4-2,.,TRBJ2-4,CASSPGTGAALAKNIQYF,TGTGCCAGCAGCCCCGGGACAGGGGCAGCATTGGCCAAAAACATTCAGTACTTC
TRBD2,TRBV7-2,.,TRBJ2-3,CAVRGVGADTQYF,TGTGCAGTTCGGGGGGTGGGGGCAGATACGCAGTATTTT
.,TRBV7-3,.,TRBJ2-2,CASSLNGGGTGELFF,TGTGCCAGCAGCTTAAACGGAGGAGGCACCGGGGAGCTGTTTTTT
TRBD1,TRBV4-1,.,TRBJ1-6,CASRPPRDRENSPLHF,TGCGCCAGCAGACCTCCCCGGGACAGGGAGAACTCCCCCCTCCACTTT
.,TRBV11-3,.,TRBJ2-2,CASSSLGGKTGELFF,TGTGCCAGCAGCTCGCTGGGCGGGAAGACCGGGGAGCTGTTTTTT
TRBD2,TRBV28,.,TRBJ2-3,CASSSLGGGRTDTQYF,TGTGCCAGCAGCTCTCTCGGGGGAGGGCGCACAGATACGCAGTATTTT
TRBD1,TRBV7-7,.,TRBJ2-2,CASSVGQGNGELFF,TGTGCTAGCAGTGTGGGACAGGGTAACGGGGAGCTGTTTTTT
TRBD1,TRBV7-2,.,TRBJ2-7,CASSLTRSRGQGDERYF,TGTGCCAGCAGCTTAACCCGTTCCCGGGGACAGGGTGACGAGCGGTACTTC
TRBD2,TRBV5-5,once,TRBJ2-7,CASSSWGGVGYEQYF,TGTGCCAGCAGCTCCTGGGGGGGGGTGGGCTACGAGCAGTACTTC
TRBD1,TRBV19,.,TRBJ1-2,CASNPYPDRVRGYTF,TGTGCCAGTAACCCATACCCCGACAGGGTTCGGGGCTACACCTTC
TRBD2,TRBV30,.,TRBJ2-6,CAWSVARGGANVLTF,TGTGCCTGGAGTGTAGCCCGGGGAGGGGCTAACGTCCTGACTTTC
.,TRBV4-1,.,TRBJ1-4,CASSPEQVTNEKLFF,TGCGCCAGCAGCCCCGAGCAGGTTACTAATGAAAAACTGTTTTTT
TRBD2,TRBV5-4,once,TRBJ2-7,CASSRSGTTYEQYF,TGTGCCAGCAGCCGTAGCGGGACGACCTACGAGCAGTACTTC
TRBD1,TRBV9,.,TRBJ1-2,CASSVGTGLNYGYTF,TGTGCCAGCAGCGTAGGGACAGGGCTAAACTATGGCTACACCTTC
TRBD2,TRBV14,.,TRBJ2-2,CASSRTSGGARRTGELFF,TGTGCCAGCAGCCGGACTAGCGGGGGGGCCAGGAGAACCGGGGAGCTGTTTTTT
TRBD2,TRBV30,.,TRBJ2-3,CAWGIAGNTDTQYF,TGTGCCTGGGGCATAGCGGGAAACACAGATACGCAGTATTTT
TRBD2,TRBV13,.,TRBJ2-1,CASSSGGLAAYNEQFF,TGTGCCAGCAGCTCAGGGGGACTAGCGGCATACAATGAGCAGTTCTTC
.,TRBV27,.,TRBJ1-5,CATSVGPGSNQPQHF,TGTGCCACCTCCGTGGGGCCCGGCAGCAATCAGCCCCAGCATTTT
.,TRBV21-1,.,TRBJ2-5,CAMGGQETQYF,TGTGCCATGGGGGGGCAAGAGACCCAGTACTTC
.,TRBV27,.,TRBJ2-7,CASSSASPYEQYF,TGTGCCAGCAGTTCAGCGTCCCCCTACGAGCAGTACTTC
.,TRBV28,.,TRBJ2-7,CASSRSKAGSKDF,TGTGCCAGCAGCAGAAGTAAGGCGGGGTCCAAGGACTTC
TRBD1,TRBV7-6,.,TRBJ1-2,CASSLFAGTGENGYTF,TGTGCCAGCAGCTTATTTGCCGGGACAGGGGAAAATGGCTACACCTTC
TRBD2,TRBV7-8,.,TRBJ2-3,CASSLGRVTDTQYF,TGTGCCAGCAGCCTCGGGAGGGTCACAGATACGCAGTATTTT
TRBD1,TRBV19,.,TRBJ1-4,CASSRDRGNEKLFF,TGTGCCAGTAGTCGGGACAGGGGTAATGAAAAACTGTTTTTT
TRBD2,TRBV28,.,TRBJ2-3,CASRGLAGPLF,TGTGCCAGCCGGGGACTAGCGGGACCGCTTTTT
TRBD2,TRBV4-3,.,TRBJ2-5,CASSQVESGGALETQYF,TGCGCCAGCAGCCAAGTTGAGTCCGGGGGGGCACTTGAGACCCAGTACTTC
TRBD2,TRBV7-2,.,TRBJ2-7,CASSPPPAGGYEQYF,TGTGCCAGCAGCCCCCCCCCAGCGGGGGGCTACGAGCAGTACTTC
TRBD1,TRBV9,.,TRBJ1-1,CASSIRQGGTEAFF,TGTGCCAGCAGCATTAGACAGGGAGGCACTGAAGCTTTCTTT
.,TRBV5-1,.,TRBJ2-3,CASSLSADTDTQYF,TGCGCCAGCAGCTTGTCAGCGGACACAGATACGCAGTATTTT